This T cell receptor beta chain was identified during a study of blood T cell repertoires in COVID-19. Study-wide background: Some COVID-19 samples were acute and others convalescent; all came from the United States, Italy and Spain. From T cells, B-cell-depleted T cells, or PBMCs came the material, which was cDNA or gDNA.

The trim removed 3 bases at V and 7 bases at J, leaving 8 bases unmatched. This CDR3 comprises 16 residues. CDR1 LNHDA and CDR2 SQIVND come from the germline V gene (reference sequence). Sequenced by immunoSEQ multiplex PCR; TCRdb stores in-frame clones only, minus some. The sample includes around 380,000 clones, approximately 87% of them seen just once. The chain links TRBV19 to TRBJ1-5; 11 bases map to TRBD1. Sequenced: PBMCs or T cells enriched from blood (not recorded which). The receptor comes from a man aged 25-40 years who had recovered from COVID-19. In nucleotides, the CDR3 is TGTGCCAGTAGTATGAGGACAGGGGGCAGTGTCCAGCCCCAGCATTTT. As protein: CASSMRTGGSVQPQHF. The full variable domain, with the rest looked up from reference TRBV19 and TRBJ1-5, is DGGITQSPKYLFRKEGQNVTLSCEQNLNHDAMYWYRQDPGQGLRLIYYSQIVNDFQKGDIAEGYSVSREKKESFPLTVTSAQKNPTAFYLCASSMRTGGSVQPQHFGDGTRLSIL.